This TCR beta chain derives from a study of cytomegalovirus exposure and HLA in healthy donors. Study outcomes and limitations: Later analysis suggested most CMV-associated TCR beta chains were HLA-restricted. Differences between HLA loci emerged in a later analysis of TCR association rates, with DRB1 most and HLA-C fewest. Some public TCRs appeared in many individuals, while most sequences were rare. In a later analysis, V- and J-gene trimming of beta chains associated with a DCLRE1C missense variant, replicated independently.

Concerning this clone itself: Its antigen is as yet unknown.

Vbeta (60) and Jbeta (13) primers were used in the PCR. Some clones are missing from TCRdb's copy, which holds only in-frame ones; the method was immunoSEQ multiplex PCR. The sample has under 250,000 clones, roughly 85% seen once. V shed 4 bases, J shed 4 bases, and the junction held 3 bases outside the gene matches. The CDR3 is 13 residues long. Germline V gene sequence: CDR1 SGHTS, CDR2 YDEGEE. This sequence joins TRBV5-8 and TRBJ1-2; TRBD1 aligns across 8 bases. This receptor was obtained from a woman in her twenties or thirties in good health and CMV-seropositive. Sequencing used PBMCs. The CDR3 DNA is TGTGCCAGCAGCCATACAGGGGGCTATGGCTACACCTTC. Translation: CASSHTGGYGYTF. Variable domain in full (rest from reference TRBV5-8 and TRBJ1-2): EAGVTQSPTHLIKTRGQQATLRCSPISGHTSVYWYQQALGLGLQFLLWYDEGEERNRGNFPPRFSGRQFPNYSSELNVNALELEDSALYLCASSHTGGYGYTFGSGTRLTVV.